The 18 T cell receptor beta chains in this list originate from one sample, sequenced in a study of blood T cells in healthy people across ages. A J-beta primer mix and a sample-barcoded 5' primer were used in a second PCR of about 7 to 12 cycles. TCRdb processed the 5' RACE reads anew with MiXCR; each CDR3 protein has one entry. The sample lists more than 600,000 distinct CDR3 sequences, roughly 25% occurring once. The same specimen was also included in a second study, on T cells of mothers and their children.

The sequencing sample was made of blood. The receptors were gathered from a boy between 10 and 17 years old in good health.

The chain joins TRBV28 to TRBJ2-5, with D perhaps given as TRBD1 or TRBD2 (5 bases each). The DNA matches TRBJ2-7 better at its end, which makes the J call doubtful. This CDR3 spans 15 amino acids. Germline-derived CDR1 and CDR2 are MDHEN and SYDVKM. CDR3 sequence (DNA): TGTGCCAGCAGAAACGACGGGACGGCGACCTACGAGCAGTACTTC. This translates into CASRNDGTATYEQYF.

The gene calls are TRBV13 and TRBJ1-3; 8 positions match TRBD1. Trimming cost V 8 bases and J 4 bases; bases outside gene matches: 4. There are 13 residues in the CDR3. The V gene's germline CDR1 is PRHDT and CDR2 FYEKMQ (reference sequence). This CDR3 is CASGQGRGNTIYF. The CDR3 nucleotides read TGTGCCAGCGGACAGGGCCGGGGAAACACCATATATTTT.

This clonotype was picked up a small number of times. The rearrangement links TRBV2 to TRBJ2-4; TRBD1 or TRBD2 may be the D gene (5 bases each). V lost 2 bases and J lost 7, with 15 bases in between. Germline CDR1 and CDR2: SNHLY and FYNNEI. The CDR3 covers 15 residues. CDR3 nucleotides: TGTGCCAGCAGTGAAACTCGGGACCTTAGGAACATTCAGTACTTC. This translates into CASSETRDLRNIQYF.

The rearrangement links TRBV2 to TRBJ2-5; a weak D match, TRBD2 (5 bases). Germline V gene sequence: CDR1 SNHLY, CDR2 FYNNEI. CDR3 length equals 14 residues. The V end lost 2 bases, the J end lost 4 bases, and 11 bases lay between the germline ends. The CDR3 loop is CASSERRVGETQYF. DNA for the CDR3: TGTGCCAGCAGTGAAAGGCGGGTGGGAGAGACCCAGTACTTC.

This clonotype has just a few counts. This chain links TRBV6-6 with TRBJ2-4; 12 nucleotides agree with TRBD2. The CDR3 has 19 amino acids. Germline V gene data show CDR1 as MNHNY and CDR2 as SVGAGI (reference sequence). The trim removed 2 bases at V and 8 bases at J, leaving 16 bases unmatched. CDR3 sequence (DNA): TGTGCCAGCAGTTACGCCCCCCCGGGACTAGCGGGTGGAGGGGACATTCAGTACTTC. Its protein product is CASSYAPPGLAGGGDIQYF.

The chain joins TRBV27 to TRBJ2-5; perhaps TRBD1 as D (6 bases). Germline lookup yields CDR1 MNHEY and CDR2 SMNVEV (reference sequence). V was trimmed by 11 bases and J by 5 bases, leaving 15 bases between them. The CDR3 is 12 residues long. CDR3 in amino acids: CAPGEQGETQYF. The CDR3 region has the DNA TGTGCCCCAGGGGAACAGGGCGAGACCCAGTACTTC.

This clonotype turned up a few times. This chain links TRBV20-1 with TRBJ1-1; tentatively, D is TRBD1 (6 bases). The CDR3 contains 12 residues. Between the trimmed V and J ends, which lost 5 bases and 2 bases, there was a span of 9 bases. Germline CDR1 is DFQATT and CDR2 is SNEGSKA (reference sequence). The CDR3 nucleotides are TGCAGTGCTCCACAGGGAAACACTGAAGCTTTCTTT. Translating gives CSAPQGNTEAFF.

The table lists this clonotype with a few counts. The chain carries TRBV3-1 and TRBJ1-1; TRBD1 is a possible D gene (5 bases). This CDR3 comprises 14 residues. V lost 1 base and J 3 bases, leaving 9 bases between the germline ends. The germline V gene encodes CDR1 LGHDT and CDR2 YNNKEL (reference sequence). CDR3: CASSQAGRDTEAFF. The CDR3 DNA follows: TGTGCCAGCAGCCAAGCGGGGCGGGACACTGAAGCTTTCTTT.

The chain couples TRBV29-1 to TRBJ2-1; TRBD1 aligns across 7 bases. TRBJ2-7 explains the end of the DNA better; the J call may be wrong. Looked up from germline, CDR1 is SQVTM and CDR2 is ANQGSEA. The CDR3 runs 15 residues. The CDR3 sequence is CSVLRLQGVDYEQYF. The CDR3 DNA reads TGCAGCGTTCTTAGACTGCAGGGGGTGGACTACGAGCAGTACTTC.

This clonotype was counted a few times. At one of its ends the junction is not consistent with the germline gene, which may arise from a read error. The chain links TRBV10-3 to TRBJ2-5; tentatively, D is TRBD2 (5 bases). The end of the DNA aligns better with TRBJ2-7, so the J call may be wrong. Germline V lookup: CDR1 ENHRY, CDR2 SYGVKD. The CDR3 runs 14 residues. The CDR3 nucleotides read TGTACCATCAGTCAGAGGGATACGACCTACGAGCAGTACTTC. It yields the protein CTISQRDTTYEQYF.

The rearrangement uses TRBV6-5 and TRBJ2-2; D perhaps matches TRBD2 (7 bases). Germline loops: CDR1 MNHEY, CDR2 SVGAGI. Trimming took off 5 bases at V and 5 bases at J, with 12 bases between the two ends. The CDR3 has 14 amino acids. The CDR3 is CASSRGAGTGELFF. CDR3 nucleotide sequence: TGTGCCAGCAGTCGGGGGGCTGGGACCGGGGAGCTGTTTTTT.

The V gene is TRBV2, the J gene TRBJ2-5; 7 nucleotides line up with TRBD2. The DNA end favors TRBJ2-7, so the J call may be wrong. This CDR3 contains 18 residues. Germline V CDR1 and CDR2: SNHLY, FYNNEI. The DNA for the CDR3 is TGTGCCAGCAGTGAAGCGGGAGGGCCTGGGGAATTTTCCTACGAGCAGTACTTC. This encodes CASSEAGGPGEFSYEQYF.

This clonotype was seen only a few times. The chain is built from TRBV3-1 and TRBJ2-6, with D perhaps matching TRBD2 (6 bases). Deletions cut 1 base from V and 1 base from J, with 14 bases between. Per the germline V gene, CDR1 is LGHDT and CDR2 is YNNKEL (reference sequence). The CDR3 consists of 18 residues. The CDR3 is CASSQVTRGFSGANVLTF. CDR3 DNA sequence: TGTGCCAGCAGCCAAGTAACCCGGGGGTTTTCTGGGGCCAACGTCCTGACTTTC.

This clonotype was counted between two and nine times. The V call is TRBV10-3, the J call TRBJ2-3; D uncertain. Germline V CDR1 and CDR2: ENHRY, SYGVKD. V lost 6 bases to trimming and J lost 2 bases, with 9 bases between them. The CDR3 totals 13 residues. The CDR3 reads CAISAVLTDTQYF. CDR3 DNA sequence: TGTGCCATCAGCGCCGTACTCACAGATACGCAGTATTTT.

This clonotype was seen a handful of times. The CDR3, as DNA: TGTGCCAGCAGCTTTAGCGGGAGCGGGCAGGAGACCCAGTACTTC. It yields the protein CASSFSGSGQETQYF. The rearrangement joins TRBV7-9 to TRBJ2-5; 9 nucleotides align to TRBD2. The CDR3 runs to 15 residues. The germline V gene has CDR1 SEHNR and CDR2 FQNEAQ (reference sequence). The V gene end was trimmed by 3 bases and the J gene end by 5 bases; junction bases not matched to a gene: 7.

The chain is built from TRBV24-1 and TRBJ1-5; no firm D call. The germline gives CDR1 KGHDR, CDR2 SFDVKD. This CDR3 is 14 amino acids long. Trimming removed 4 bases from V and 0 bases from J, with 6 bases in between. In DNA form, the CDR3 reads TGTGCCACCAGTGAGGCCATTAGCAATCAGCCCCAGCATTTT. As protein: CATSEAISNQPQHF.

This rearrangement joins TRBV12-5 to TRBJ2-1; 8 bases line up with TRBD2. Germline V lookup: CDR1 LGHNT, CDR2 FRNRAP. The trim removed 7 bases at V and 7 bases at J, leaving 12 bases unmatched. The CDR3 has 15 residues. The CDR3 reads CASDGPAGAWNEQFF. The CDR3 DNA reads TGTGCTAGTGACGGACCAGCGGGAGCTTGGAATGAGCAGTTCTTC.

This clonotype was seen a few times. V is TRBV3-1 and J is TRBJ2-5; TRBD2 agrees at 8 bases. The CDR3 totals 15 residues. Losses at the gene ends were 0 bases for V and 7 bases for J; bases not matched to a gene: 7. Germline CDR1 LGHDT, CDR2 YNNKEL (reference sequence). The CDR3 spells CASSQDSSGGGTQYF. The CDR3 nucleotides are TGTGCCAGCAGCCAAGACTCAAGCGGGGGCGGGACCCAGTACTTC.